The T cell receptor (beta chain) under discussion was sequenced for a study of T cell responses to AZD1222 COVID-19 vaccine. General study results and limits: Along spike, vaccine-associated CD4 TCRs were found throughout, with dominance at 160-218 and 743-854.

Worth noting for this clone: Its antigen is as yet unknown.

V was cut by 8 bases and J by 3 bases, with 20 bases left in between. CDR1 and CDR2 from the germline V gene are SNHLY and FYNNEI. This CDR3 is 15 amino acids long. The repertoire was sequenced with immunoSEQ multiplex PCR; TCRdb's copy has only in-frame clones and lacks some. This table holds 120,000 to 150,000 clones, 91% found once. The material sequenced was peripheral blood, taken on day 0 of AZD1222 vaccination. The V and J genes are TRBV2 and TRBJ2-7; TRBD2 is a possible D gene (6 bases). This TCR came from an adult in good health. CDR3 residues: CASGEAGSLGYEQYF. The DNA of the CDR3 is TGTGCCAGCGGGGAGGCCGGATCCTTAGGCTACGAGCAGTACTTC.